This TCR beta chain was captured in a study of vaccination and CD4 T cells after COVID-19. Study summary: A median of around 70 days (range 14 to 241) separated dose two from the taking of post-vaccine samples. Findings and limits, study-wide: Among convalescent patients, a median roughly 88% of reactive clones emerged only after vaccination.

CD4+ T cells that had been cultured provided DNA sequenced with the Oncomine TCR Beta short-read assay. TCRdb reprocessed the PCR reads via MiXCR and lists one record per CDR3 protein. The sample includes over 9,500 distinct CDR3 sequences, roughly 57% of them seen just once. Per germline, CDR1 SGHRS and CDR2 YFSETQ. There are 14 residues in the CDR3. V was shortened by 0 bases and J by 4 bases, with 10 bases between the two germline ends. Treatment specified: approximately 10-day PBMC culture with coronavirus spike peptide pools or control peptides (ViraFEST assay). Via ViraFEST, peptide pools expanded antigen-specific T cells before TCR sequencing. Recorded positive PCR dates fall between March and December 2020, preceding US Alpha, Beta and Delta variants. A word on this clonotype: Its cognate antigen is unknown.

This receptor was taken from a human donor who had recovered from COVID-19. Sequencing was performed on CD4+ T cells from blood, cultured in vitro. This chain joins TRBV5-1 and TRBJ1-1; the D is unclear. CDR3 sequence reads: CASSLEGRTTEAFF. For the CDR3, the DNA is TGCGCCAGCAGCTTGGAGGGCAGAACCACTGAAGCTTTCTTT.